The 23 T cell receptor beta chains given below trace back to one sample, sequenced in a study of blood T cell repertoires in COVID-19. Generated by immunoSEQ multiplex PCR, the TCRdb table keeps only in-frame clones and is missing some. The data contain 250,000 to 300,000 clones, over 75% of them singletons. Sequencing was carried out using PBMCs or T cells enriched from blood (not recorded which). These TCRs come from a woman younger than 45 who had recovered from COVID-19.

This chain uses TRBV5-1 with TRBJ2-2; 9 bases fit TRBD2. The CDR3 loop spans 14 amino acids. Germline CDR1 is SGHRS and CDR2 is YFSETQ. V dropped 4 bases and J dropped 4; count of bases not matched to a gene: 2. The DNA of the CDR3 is TGCGCCAGCAGCCCTAGCGGGATCACCGGGGAGCTGTTTTTT. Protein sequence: CASSPSGITGELFF.

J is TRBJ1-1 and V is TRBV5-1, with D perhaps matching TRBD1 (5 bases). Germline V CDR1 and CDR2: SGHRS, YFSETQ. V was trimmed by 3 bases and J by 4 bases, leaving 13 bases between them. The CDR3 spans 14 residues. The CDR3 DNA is TGCGCCAGCAGCTCGCAGGGTATGGGCACTGAAGCTTTCTTT. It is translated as CASSSQGMGTEAFF.

The DNA for the CDR3 is TGTGCCAGCAGTCAGTTTGCAGCCTACGAGCAGTACTTC. Encoded protein: CASSQFAAYEQYF. V gene TRBV6-5 combines with J gene TRBJ2-7; unclear D gene. V was shortened by 5 bases and J by 2 bases, with 10 bases between the two germline ends. Germline V lookup: CDR1 MNHEY, CDR2 SVGAGI. This CDR3 region has 13 residues.

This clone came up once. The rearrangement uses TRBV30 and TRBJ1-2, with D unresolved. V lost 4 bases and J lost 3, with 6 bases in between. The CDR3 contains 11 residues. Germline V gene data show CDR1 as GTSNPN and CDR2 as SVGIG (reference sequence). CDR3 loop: CAWTGDYGYTF. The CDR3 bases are TGTGCCTGGACCGGGGACTATGGCTACACCTTC.

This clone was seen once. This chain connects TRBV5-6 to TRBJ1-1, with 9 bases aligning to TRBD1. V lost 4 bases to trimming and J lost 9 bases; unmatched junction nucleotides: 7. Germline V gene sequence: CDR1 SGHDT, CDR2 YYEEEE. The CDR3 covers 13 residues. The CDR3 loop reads CASSPGGTGQAFF. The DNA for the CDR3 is TGTGCCAGCAGCCCAGGGGGGACAGGGCAAGCTTTCTTT.

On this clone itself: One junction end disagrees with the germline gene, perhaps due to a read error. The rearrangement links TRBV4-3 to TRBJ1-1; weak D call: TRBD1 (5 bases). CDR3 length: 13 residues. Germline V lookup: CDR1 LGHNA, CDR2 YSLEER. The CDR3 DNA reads TGCGCCAGCAGCCAAGATAGGGCAGGGCCTAACGGATTT. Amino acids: CASSQDRAGPNGF.

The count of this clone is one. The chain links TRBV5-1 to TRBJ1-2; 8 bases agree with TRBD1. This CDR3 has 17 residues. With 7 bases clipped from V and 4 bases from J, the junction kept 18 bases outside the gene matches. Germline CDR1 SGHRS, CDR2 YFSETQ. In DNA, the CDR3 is TGCGCCAGCTCGAAGAACCCGACAGGGGATTATGGCTATGGCTACACCTTC. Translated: CASSKNPTGDYGYGYTF. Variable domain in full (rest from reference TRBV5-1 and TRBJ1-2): KAGVTQTPRYLIKTRGQQVTLSCSPISGHRSVSWYQQTPGQGLQFLFEYFSETQRNKGNFPGRFSGRQFSNSRSEMNVSTLELGDSALYLCASSKNPTGDYGYGYTFGSGTRLTVV.

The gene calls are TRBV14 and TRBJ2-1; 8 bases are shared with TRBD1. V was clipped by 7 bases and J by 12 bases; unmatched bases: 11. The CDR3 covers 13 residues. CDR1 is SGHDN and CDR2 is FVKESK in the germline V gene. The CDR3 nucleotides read TGTGCCAGCACCGGACCAGGGGGCGTAAGGCAGTTCTTC. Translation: CASTGPGGVRQFF.

The CDR3 reads CSVEDPRGGDGYTF. The CDR3 nucleotides are TGCAGCGTTGAAGATCCGCGGGGAGGGGATGGCTACACCTTC. V is TRBV29-1 and J is TRBJ1-2; tentatively, D is TRBD1 (5 bases). The V and J ends lost 0 bases and 6 bases respectively, with 14 bases between them. The germline CDR1 and CDR2 sequences are SQVTM and ANQGSEA. The CDR3 has 14 residues.

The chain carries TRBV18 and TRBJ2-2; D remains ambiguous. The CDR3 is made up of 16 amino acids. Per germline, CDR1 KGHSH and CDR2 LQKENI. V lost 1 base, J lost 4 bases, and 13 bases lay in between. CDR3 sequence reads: CASSPQSLSGTGELFF. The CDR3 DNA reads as TGTGCCAGCTCACCACAGAGCTTGTCGGGCACCGGGGAGCTGTTTTTT.

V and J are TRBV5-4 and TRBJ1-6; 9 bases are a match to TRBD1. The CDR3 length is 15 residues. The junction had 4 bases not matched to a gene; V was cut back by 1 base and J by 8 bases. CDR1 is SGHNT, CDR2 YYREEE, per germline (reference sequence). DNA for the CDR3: TGTGCCAGCAGCTTGTTCACAGGGGGCGATTCACCCCTCCACTTT. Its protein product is CASSLFTGGDSPLHF.

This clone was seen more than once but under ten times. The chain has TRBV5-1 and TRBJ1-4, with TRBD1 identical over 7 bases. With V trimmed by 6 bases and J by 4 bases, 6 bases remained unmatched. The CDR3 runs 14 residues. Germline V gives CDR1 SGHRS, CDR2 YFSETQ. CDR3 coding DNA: TGCGCCAGCAAGACAGGGCCTGGTAATGAAAAACTGTTTTTT. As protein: CASKTGPGNEKLFF.

CDR3 coding DNA: TGTGCCAGCAGCCTGGAAGGCAGGGAAGGGTTGGGAGCTTTCTTT. This translates into CASSLEGREGLGAFF. The chain couples TRBV3-1 (or the pseudogene TRBV3-2) to TRBJ1-1, with D maybe TRBD1 (5 bases). The CDR3 totals 15 residues. Looked up from germline, CDR1 is LGHDT and CDR2 is YNNKEL (reference sequence). The V end lost 4 bases, the J end lost 10 bases, and 22 bases lay between the germline ends.

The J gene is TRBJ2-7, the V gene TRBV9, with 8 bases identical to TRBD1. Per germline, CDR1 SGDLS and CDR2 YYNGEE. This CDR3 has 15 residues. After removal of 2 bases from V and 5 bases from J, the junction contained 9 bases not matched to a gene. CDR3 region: CASSVLPAGGDEQYF. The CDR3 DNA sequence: TGTGCCAGCAGCGTCTTACCCGCAGGGGGCGACGAGCAGTACTTC.

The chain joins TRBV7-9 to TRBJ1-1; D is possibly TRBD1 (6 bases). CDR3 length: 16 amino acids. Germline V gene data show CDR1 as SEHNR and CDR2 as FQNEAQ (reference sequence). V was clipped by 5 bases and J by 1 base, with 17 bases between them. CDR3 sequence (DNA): TGTGCCAGCAGCCCCCCAAGGACAGAGAGGAACACTGAAGCTTTCTTT. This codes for CASSPPRTERNTEAFF.

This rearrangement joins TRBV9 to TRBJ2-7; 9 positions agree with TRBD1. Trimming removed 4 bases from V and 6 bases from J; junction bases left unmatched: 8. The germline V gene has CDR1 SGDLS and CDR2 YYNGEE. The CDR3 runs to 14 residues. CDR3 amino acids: CASSFQGQGAEQYF. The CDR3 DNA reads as TGTGCCAGCAGCTTCCAGGGACAGGGTGCCGAGCAGTACTTC. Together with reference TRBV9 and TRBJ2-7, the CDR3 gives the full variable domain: DSGVTQTPKHLITATGQRVTLRCSPRSGDLSVYWYQQSLDQGLQFLIQYYNGEERAKGNILERFSAQQFPDLHSELNLSSLELGDSALYFCASSFQGQGAEQYFGPGTRLTVT.

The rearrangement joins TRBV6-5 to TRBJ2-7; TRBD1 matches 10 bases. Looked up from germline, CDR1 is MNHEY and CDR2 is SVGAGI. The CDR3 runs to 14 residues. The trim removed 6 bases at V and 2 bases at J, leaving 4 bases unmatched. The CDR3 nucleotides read TGTGCCAGCAGAATGACAGGGGGCCCCTACGAGCAGTACTTC. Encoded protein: CASRMTGGPYEQYF.

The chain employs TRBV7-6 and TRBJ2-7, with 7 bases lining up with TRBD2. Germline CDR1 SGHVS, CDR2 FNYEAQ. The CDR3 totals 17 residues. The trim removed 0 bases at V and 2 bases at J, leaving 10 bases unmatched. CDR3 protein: CASSLARTRDAPYEQYF. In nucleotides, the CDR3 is TGTGCCAGCAGCTTAGCGAGGACTAGGGACGCCCCCTACGAGCAGTACTTC.

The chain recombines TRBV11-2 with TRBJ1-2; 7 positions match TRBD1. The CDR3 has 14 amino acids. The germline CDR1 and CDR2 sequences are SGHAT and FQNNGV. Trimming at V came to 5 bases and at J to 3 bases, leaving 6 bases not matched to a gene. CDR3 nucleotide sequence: TGTGCCAGCAGCCAGTACAGGGGCGACTATGGCTACACCTTC. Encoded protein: CASSQYRGDYGYTF.

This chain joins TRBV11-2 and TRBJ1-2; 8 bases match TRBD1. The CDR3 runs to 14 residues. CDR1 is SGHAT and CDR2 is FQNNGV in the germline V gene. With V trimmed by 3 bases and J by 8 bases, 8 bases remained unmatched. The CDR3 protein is CASSFGQGLAGYTF. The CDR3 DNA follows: TGTGCCAGCAGCTTCGGACAGGGACTTGCCGGCTACACCTTC.

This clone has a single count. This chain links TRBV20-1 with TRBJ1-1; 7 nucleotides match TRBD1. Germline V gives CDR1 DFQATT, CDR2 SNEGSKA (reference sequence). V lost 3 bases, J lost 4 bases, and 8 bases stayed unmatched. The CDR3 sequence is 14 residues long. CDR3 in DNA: TGCAGTGCTAGTGTCATTACAGGGGCCACTGAAGCTTTCTTT. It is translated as CSASVITGATEAFF.

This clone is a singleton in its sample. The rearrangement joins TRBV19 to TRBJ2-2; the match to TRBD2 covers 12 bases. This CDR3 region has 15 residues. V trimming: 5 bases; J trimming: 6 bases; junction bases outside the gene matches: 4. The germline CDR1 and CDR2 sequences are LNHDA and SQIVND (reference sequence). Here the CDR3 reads CASSVLAGGPGELFF. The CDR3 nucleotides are TGTGCCAGTAGTGTTCTAGCGGGGGGGCCCGGGGAGCTGTTTTTT.

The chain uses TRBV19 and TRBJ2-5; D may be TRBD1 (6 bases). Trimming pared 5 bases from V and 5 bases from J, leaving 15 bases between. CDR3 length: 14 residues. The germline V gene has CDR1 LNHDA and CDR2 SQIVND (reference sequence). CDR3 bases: TGTGCCAGTAGTGAAAGACAGGCTGGGGAGACCCAGTACTTC. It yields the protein CASSERQAGETQYF.